One and the same sample provided the 9 T cell receptor beta chains below, sequenced in a study of long-term antiretroviral therapy in people with HIV. Sequencing used immunoSEQ v3.0 at survey level. Profiling relied on immunoSEQ multiplex PCR, and the TCRdb table lists in-frame clones only, not all of them. The data contain about 20,000 clones, less than 95% of them seen just once; the ten biggest clones take up 7% to 9.5%. Sequenced here: unsorted PBMCs, sampled about 4.1 years before starting antiretroviral therapy. Source of these receptors: a woman under 40 with HIV.

The V gene is TRBV18, the J gene TRBJ1-1; TRBD1 might be the D (5 bases). From germline, CDR1 is KGHSH and CDR2 LQKENI. This CDR3 comprises 15 residues. V lost 3 bases and J 0 bases, leaving 11 bases between the germline ends. The CDR3 loop reads CASSPQTAVNTEAFF. DNA for the CDR3: TGTGCCAGCTCACCGCAGACAGCAGTGAACACTGAAGCTTTCTTT.

The chain uses TRBV9 and TRBJ1-2; tentatively, D is TRBD1 (6 bases). CDR3 length equals 16 residues. V dropped 6 bases and J dropped 8 bases, with 26 bases sitting between them. Per the germline V gene, CDR1 is SGDLS and CDR2 is YYNGEE. The CDR3 here is CASTRGGGSSGYGYTF. In DNA form, the CDR3 reads TGTGCCAGCACCCGAGGGGGGGGCTCCTCAGGGTACGGCTACACCTTC.

This clone appeared once. The chain joins TRBV9 to TRBJ1-2; no clear D. V was pared by 0 bases and J by 2 bases, with 11 bases between. The CDR3 has 15 amino acids. The germline V gene encodes CDR1 SGDLS and CDR2 YYNGEE. In DNA, the CDR3 is TGTGCCAGCAGCGTAGTCCGGGAACTGAACTATGGCTACACCTTC. Encoded protein: CASSVVRELNYGYTF.

V gene TRBV11-2 combines with J gene TRBJ1-5; D gene ambiguous. This CDR3 is built from 15 residues. Germline values: CDR1 SGHAT, CDR2 FQNNGV. V gave up 0 bases and J gave up 4 bases, with 10 bases separating them. CDR3 in amino acids: CASSLDPGRNQPQHF. CDR3 bases: TGTGCCAGCAGCTTAGATCCAGGTCGTAATCAGCCCCAGCATTTT.

The rearrangement uses TRBV5-6 and TRBJ2-3; D is possibly TRBD2 (7 bases). In germline, CDR1 is SGHDT, CDR2 YYEEEE. The CDR3 extends over 15 amino acids. Trimming removed 5 bases from V and 1 base from J, with 14 bases in between. Written as DNA, the CDR3 is TGTGCCAGCAGAGCCGGAGGGGGGGGCACAGATACGCAGTATTTT. The encoded protein is CASRAGGGGTDTQYF.

This sequence joins TRBV4-1 and TRBJ1-4; no reliable D call. CDR3 length: 14 residues. Per germline, CDR1 MGHRA and CDR2 YSYEKL. Trimming cost V 1 base and J 0 bases, with 3 bases left between them. DNA for the CDR3: TGCGCCAGCAGCCAAGGGGCAACTAATGAAAAACTGTTTTTT. Translated: CASSQGATNEKLFF.

V usage is TRBV7-9 and J usage is TRBJ1-6; TRBD1 is a possible D gene (6 bases). Trimming pared 2 bases from V and 0 bases from J, leaving 11 bases between. Germline CDR1 and CDR2: SEHNR and FQNEAQ (reference sequence). The CDR3 totals 17 residues. CDR3 in amino acids: CASSLSGGASYNSPLHF. CDR3 in DNA: TGTGCCAGCAGCTTATCGGGGGGCGCCTCCTATAATTCACCCCTCCACTTT. Complete variable domain (other parts from reference TRBV7-9 and TRBJ1-6): DTGVSQNPRHKITKRGQNVTFRCDPISEHNRLYWYRQTLGQGPEFLTYFQNEAQLEKSRLLSDRFSAERPKGSFSTLEIQRTEQGDSAMYLCASSLSGGASYNSPLHFGNGTRLTVT.

The V call is TRBV19, the J call TRBJ1-2; 9 nucleotides line up with TRBD1. This CDR3 has 14 amino acids. Germline CDR1 reads LNHDA; CDR2 reads SQIVND (reference sequence). The V segment lost 5 bases and the J segment 4 bases; nucleotides outside the gene matches: 5. The CDR3 is CASSVQGAIYGYTF. The CDR3 region has the DNA TGTGCCAGTAGTGTACAGGGGGCTATCTATGGCTACACCTTC. Full variable domain (rest looked up from reference TRBV19 and TRBJ1-2): DGGITQSPKYLFRKEGQNVTLSCEQNLNHDAMYWYRQDPGQGLRLIYYSQIVNDFQKGDIAEGYSVSREKKESFPLTVTSAQKNPTAFYLCASSVQGAIYGYTFGSGTRLTVV.

This chain connects TRBV5-4 to TRBJ1-1; 10 nucleotides align to TRBD1. Germline-derived CDR1 and CDR2 are SGHNT and YYREEE (reference sequence). V was clipped by 7 bases and J by 4 bases; unmatched bases: 4. The CDR3 runs 13 residues. In nucleotides, the CDR3 is TGTGCCAGCGCCCGGGACAGGGGCACTGAAGCTTTCTTT. This translates into CASARDRGTEAFF.